Each of the 25 T cell receptor delta chains below was sequenced from the same sample in a study of gamma delta lymphoproliferative disorders and STAT genes. The receptor sequences were amplified from genomic DNA of peripheral blood mononuclear cells. TCRdb re-processed the multiplex PCR reads via CATT. The sample shows 2,500 to 3,500 delta-chain clones, 0.95% to 1.5% of them seen only once. The source material was blood. These receptors came from a human donor in good health.

Comments on this clone: This likely came from a read error, as a far larger clone is one base away. The sample has other DNA sequences that encode this CDR3 too. The chain carries TRDV2 and TRDJ1, with 12 nucleotides matching TRDD3. This CDR3 contains 20 residues. Germline values: CDR1 GEAIGNYY, CDR2 EKD. CDR3: CACDTVLTGGYKRDTDKLIF. For the CDR3, the DNA is TGTGCCTGTGACACCGTCCTTACTGGGGGATACAAAAGGGACACCGATAAACTCATCTTC.

As for this clone: TCRdb attributes to this sequence the protein of a much larger clone, which differs from the DNA translation at residue 13; a read error is likely, and the protein displayed is translated from the DNA. The chain is built from TRDV2 and TRDJ1; 8 nucleotides agree with TRDD3. The CDR3 spans 18 residues. The V and J ends lost 0 bases and 3 bases, in that order; junction bases with no gene match: 14. In germline, CDR1 is GEAIGNYY, CDR2 EKD. The CDR3 nucleotides are TGTGCCTGTGACACCTTATCTGGGGGAGGGCTATACGCCGATAAACTCATCTTT. It yields the protein CACDTLSGGGLYADKLIF.

There is no V gene call, and the J gene is TRDJ1; the table's D call TRDD3 went unverified against the DNA. The CDR3 has 16 residues. Here the CDR3 reads CASLCLPRGLGDKLIF. CDR3 nucleotide sequence: TGTGCTTCATTGTGCCTTCCTAGGGGTCTGGGGGATAAACTCATCTTT.

About this clone itself: The mismatch at residues 4 and 11 between this DNA's translation and the TCRdb protein of a much larger clone likely reflects a read error; the protein shown is translated from the DNA. The J gene is TRDJ1, the V gene TRDV2; D not resolved. CDR3 length: 15 amino acids. Germline CDR1 GEAIGNYY, CDR2 EKD. CDR3 protein: CACNPLLHNTVKLIF. CDR3 nucleotides: TGTGCCTGTAACCCGTTACTGCATAACACCGTTAAACTCATCTTT.

The V call is TRDV1, the J call TRDJ1; either TRDD2 or TRDD3 may supply D (6 bases each). In germline, CDR1 is TSWWSYY, CDR2 QGS. V was trimmed by 0 bases and J by 0 bases, leaving 29 bases between them. The CDR3 has 22 residues. The CDR3 sequence is CALGELAPTVNHWETYTDKLIF. DNA for the CDR3: TGTGCTCTTGGGGAACTGGCTCCTACAGTGAATCACTGGGAAACTTACACCGATAAACTCATCTTT.

As for this clone: A far larger clone is a single base away, which makes a read error likely. This sample includes further DNA sequences coding for the same CDR3. The chain links TRDV2 to TRDJ3; D possibly corresponds to TRDD3 (6 bases). The CDR3 length is 18 residues. Germline-derived CDR1 and CDR2 are GEAIGNYY and EKD. Trimming removed 3 bases at V and 1 base at J, with 15 bases between. CDR3 loop: CACDPAGGRSWDTRQMFF. The CDR3 coding sequence is TGTGCCTGTGACCCCGCGGGGGGGAGGTCCTGGGACACCCGACAGATGTTTTTC.

This clone has more than one count but fewer than ten. A far larger clone is only one base removed, so a read error is likely. Additional DNA sequences in this sample encode the identical CDR3. This chain joins TRDV2 and TRDJ1; tentatively, D is TRDD3 (6 bases). The CDR3 runs 17 residues. The germline CDR1 and CDR2 sequences are GEAIGNYY and EKD. V was shortened by 3 bases and J by 1 base, with 20 bases between the two germline ends. The CDR3 nucleotides read TGTGCCTGTGACTCTGTTGGGGGGACCTACGGCACCGATAAACTCATCTTT. It yields the protein CACDSVGGTYGTDKLIF.

The J gene was recorded as TRDJ1; no V gene was called; the D call TRDD3 from the table was never checked on the DNA. This CDR3 is 17 amino acids long. The DNA of the CDR3 is TGTGCCTCCCTACAGGACTGGGGGATGACGTACACCGATAAACTCATCTTT. It yields the protein CASLQDWGMTYTDKLIF.

Details on this clone: The protein in TCRdb stems from a much larger clone and differs at residue 5 from this DNA's translation, likely a read error; here the protein is translated from the DNA. The genes are TRDV2 and TRDJ2; TRDD3 aligns across 10 bases. CDR3 length: 14 residues. Per the germline V gene, CDR1 is GEAIGNYY and CDR2 is EKD. The V segment lost 1 base and the J segment 5 bases; nucleotides outside the gene matches: 0. The DNA for the CDR3 is TGTGCCTGTGACACACTGGGGGATACAGCACAACTCTTCTTT. This sequence encodes CACDTLGDTAQLFF.

On this clone itself: The mismatch at residue 9 between this DNA's translation and the TCRdb protein of a much larger clone likely reflects a read error; the protein shown is translated from the DNA. Other DNA sequences in the sample encode the same CDR3. This rearrangement joins TRDV2 to TRDJ1, with 11 bases fitting TRDD3. The V and J ends lost 3 bases and 3 bases, in that order; junction bases with no gene match: 8. Germline lookup yields CDR1 GEAIGNYY and CDR2 EKD. There are 16 residues in the CDR3. CDR3 loop: CACDLLGDNDADKLIF. The CDR3 DNA follows: TGTGCCTGTGACCTACTGGGGGATAACGATGCCGATAAACTCATCTTT.

There are a few counts of this clone. The amino acid sequence in TCRdb belongs to a much larger clone and departs from this DNA's translation at residue 3, likely a sequencing read error; the sequence shown is translated from the DNA. This chain links TRDV2 with TRDJ1; 12 bases fit TRDD3. CDR3 length: 18 amino acids. Germline CDR1 reads GEAIGNYY; CDR2 reads EKD. The CDR3 protein is CARDTVVGWGIRSDKLIF. As DNA, the CDR3 is TGTGCCCGTGACACCGTCGTGGGCTGGGGGATACGAAGCGATAAACTCATCTTT.

In the case of this clone: The protein given by TCRdb reflects a much larger clone and differs at residue 9 from this DNA's translation, likely from a read error; the protein shown is the DNA's translation. Other nucleotide sequences from this sample produce the same CDR3. This chain links TRDV2 with TRDJ1; TRDD3 aligns across 11 bases. Germline CDR1 is GEAIGNYY and CDR2 is EKD. The CDR3 is made up of 16 amino acids. Losses at the gene ends were 3 bases for V and 3 bases for J; bases not matched to a gene: 8. CDR3 bases: TGTGCCTGTGACCTACTGGGGGATAATGATGCCGATAAACTCATCTTT. Encoded protein: CACDLLGDNDADKLIF.

Remarks on this clone: The TCRdb record carries a much larger clone's protein, which differs from this DNA's translation at residue 9; a read error is the likely cause, and the protein listed here is the DNA translation. The chain joins TRDV2 to TRDJ3; TRDD3 aligns across 7 bases. V lost 0 bases to trimming and J lost 0 bases; unmatched junction nucleotides: 10. Germline V gene lookup returns CDR1 GEAIGNYY and CDR2 EKD. The CDR3 runs 20 residues. The CDR3 spells CACDTVLGNTSSWDTRQMFF. Written as DNA, the CDR3 is TGTGCCTGTGACACCGTACTGGGGAATACGAGCTCCTGGGACACCCGACAGATGTTTTTC.

Judged by abundance, this clone is large. Other DNA sequences in the same sample also yield this CDR3. This chain uses TRDV2 with TRDJ1; D is possibly TRDD3 (6 bases). This CDR3 region has 16 residues. V was cut by 3 bases and J by 0 bases, with 16 bases left in between. Germline values: CDR1 GEAIGNYY, CDR2 EKD. CDR3 protein: CACDPLGKRDTDKLIF. DNA of the CDR3: TGTGCCTGTGACCCTCTGGGGAAAAGGGACACCGATAAACTCATCTTT.

Comments on this clone: A far larger clone is just one base off, so this is likely a read error. J is TRDJ1 and V is TRDV2; D gene unclear. The CDR3 runs to 15 residues. From germline, CDR1 is GEAIGNYY and CDR2 EKD. V lost 0 bases and J lost 1, with 11 bases in between. This chain's CDR3 is CACDTIGRCTDKLIF. DNA for the CDR3: TGTGCCTGTGACACCATTGGGAGATGCACCGATAAACTCATCTTT.

A word on this clone: The TCRdb protein, from a much larger clone, departs from this DNA's translation at residue 5, likely by read error; the protein shown derives from the DNA. The chain recombines TRDV2 with TRDJ1; 9 bases match TRDD3. The CDR3 length is 17 residues. The germline V gene has CDR1 GEAIGNYY and CDR2 EKD. After removal of 3 bases from V and 0 bases from J, the junction contained 10 bases not matched to a gene. In DNA form, the CDR3 reads TGTGCCTGTGACGCCGTGGGGGATATACATAACACCGATAAACTCATCTTT. Translation: CACDAVGDIHNTDKLIF.

Turning to this clone: Translating this DNA gives a protein that differs at residue 5 from the TCRdb one, which belongs to a much larger clone; a read error is likely, and the protein shown is this translation. The chain couples TRDV2 to TRDJ1; 12 bases are a match to TRDD3. Germline lookup yields CDR1 GEAIGNYY and CDR2 EKD. The CDR3 extends over 14 amino acids. J gave up 9 bases and V 2 bases, and 6 bases lay outside the gene matches. Written as DNA, the CDR3 is TGTGCCTGTGACAATGTACTGGGGGATACCCAACTCATCTTT. As protein: CACDNVLGDTQLIF.

This clone was counted between two and nine times. Since a far larger clone is one base different, this is likely a read error. V gene TRDV1 combines with J gene TRDJ1, with D unclear. Germline CDR1 TSWWSYY, CDR2 QGS. The CDR3 loop spans 22 amino acids. Trimming cost V 2 bases and J 8 bases, with 39 bases left between them. The DNA of the CDR3 is TGTGCTCTTGGGGAAATCTATAAGCCGGTGACACAAACCATGCCGGGCGGGGTGAAACTCATCTTT. Translation: CALGEIYKPVTQTMPGGVKLIF.

This clone was picked up a small number of times. The protein held in TCRdb is that of a much larger clone and does not match this DNA's translation at residue 9, likely because of a read error; the protein shown is translated from the DNA. This chain links TRDV1 with TRDJ1, with 10 bases fitting TRDD3. Germline loops: CDR1 TSWWSYY, CDR2 QGS. The CDR3 is made up of 19 amino acids. The V segment lost 3 bases and the J segment 4 bases; nucleotides outside the gene matches: 17. In nucleotides, the CDR3 is TGTGCTCTTGGGGAGGCCTTCCTAAGGGGGATACGGACAAGCGATAAACTCATCTTT. Residues: CALGEAFLRGIRTSDKLIF.

Points on this clone: TCRdb pairs this DNA with a much larger clone's protein that differs at residue 4, likely a read error; the protein shown was translated from the DNA. This chain uses TRDV2 with TRDJ1; D not resolved. This CDR3 region has 15 residues. V dropped 5 bases and J dropped 0 bases, with 15 bases sitting between them. CDR1 and CDR2 (germline): GEAIGNYY, EKD. This CDR3 reads CACGPLLHNTDKLIF. The DNA of the CDR3 is TGTGCCTGTGGCCCGTTACTGCATAACACCGATAAACTCATCTTT.

This clone was counted a few times. TCRdb shows a much larger clone's protein in place of this DNA's translation, and the two differ at residue 7, likely through a read error; the protein shown is translated from the DNA. The V call is TRDV2, the J call TRDJ1; a weak D match, TRDD3 (6 bases). V lost 3 bases and J lost 0, with 19 bases in between. Looked up from germline, CDR1 is GEAIGNYY and CDR2 is EKD. The CDR3 spans 17 residues. Here the CDR3 reads CACDEIRGSLYTDKLIF. The CDR3 DNA sequence: TGTGCCTGTGACGAGATAAGGGGATCCCTGTACACCGATAAACTCATCTTT.

This clone was counted only a few times. This DNA's translation and the protein TCRdb lists, from a much larger clone, do not match at residue 12, likely due to a read error; the protein shown is translated from the DNA. This CDR3 reads CACDNTGGSWDARQMFF. Written as DNA, the CDR3 is TGTGCCTGTGACAATACTGGGGGATCCTGGGACGCCCGACAGATGTTTTTC. The V and J genes are TRDV2 and TRDJ3; 10 positions agree with TRDD3. CDR1 is GEAIGNYY, CDR2 EKD, per germline. CDR3 length equals 17 residues.

This clone was counted only a few times. Since a far larger clone is one base different, this is likely a read error. The chain carries TRDV2 and TRDJ1; D unresolved. Germline CDR1 reads GEAIGNYY; CDR2 reads EKD. V was cut by 5 bases and J by 7 bases, with 22 bases left in between. This CDR3 has 15 amino acids. This CDR3 is CACGELMRYGGKLIF. CDR3 bases: TGTGCCTGTGGCGAGCTCATGCGGTACGGAGGTAAACTCATCTTT.

About this clone: This likely reflects a read error, since a far larger clone is one base away. Other DNA sequences in this specimen translate into the identical CDR3. The J gene is TRDJ1, the V gene TRDV2, with TRDD3 matching over 9 bases. This CDR3 is built from 15 residues. Germline assignment: CDR1 GEAIGNYY and CDR2 EKD. The CDR3 nucleotides are TGTGCCTGCGACAGCCTGGGGGATTTTACCGATAAACTCATCTTT. Its translation: CACDSLGDFTDKLIF.

With regard to this clone: A far larger clone differs by one base, so this is likely a read error. The same CDR3 can be traced to other DNA sequences in this sample. The CDR3 DNA is TGTGCCTGCGACCCCTTGGGGGAGGCCGATAAACTCATCTTT. It yields the protein CACDPLGEADKLIF. V and J are TRDV2 and TRDJ1; 7 positions match TRDD3. The CDR3 loop spans 14 amino acids. Germline V gene lookup returns CDR1 GEAIGNYY and CDR2 EKD. V gave up 7 bases and J gave up 3 bases; unmatched junction bases: 10.